The 10 T cell receptor beta chains below all came from one sample that was sequenced in a study of tumor-infiltrating lymphocytes in oesophageal squamous cell carcinoma. From the PCR reads, TCRdb called clonotypes with MiXCR, one entry per CDR3 protein. In the table there are about 21,000 distinct CDR3 sequences, 35% to 40% of which are singletons. Material for sequencing was esophageal tumor tissue. All receptors derive from a male donor with esophageal squamous cell carcinoma.

The table lists this clonotype with many counts. This rearrangement joins TRBV27 to TRBJ1-4; D is unresolved. Germline assignment: CDR1 MNHEY and CDR2 SMNVEV (reference sequence). The ends were cut back, 6 bases at V and 6 bases at J, with 5 bases in the middle. CDR3 size: 11 residues. The CDR3 DNA reads TGTGCCAGCAGGTCGGATGAAAAACTGTTTTTT. It encodes CASRSDEKLFF.

This clonotype was counted ten times or more. The gene calls are TRBV12-3 or TRBV12-4 and TRBJ1-6; 7 bases align to TRBD1. The CDR3 consists of 17 residues. The V gene end was trimmed by 5 bases and the J gene end by 0 bases; junction bases not matched to a gene: 7. The CDR3 DNA reads as TGTGCCAGCAGTACGACCCAGGGGGGCTCCTATAATTCACCCCTCCACTTT. Its protein product is CASSTTQGGSYNSPLHF.

CDR3 region: CASSPAGSRNPNEQFF. In nucleotides, the CDR3 is TGTGCCAGCAGCCCCGCCGGTAGTAGGAATCCCAATGAGCAGTTCTTC. The V and J genes are TRBV5-4 and TRBJ2-7; D remains ambiguous. The J call could be wrong; TRBJ2-1 is a better fit for the DNA end. CDR1 and CDR2 from the germline V gene are SGHNT and YYREEE (reference sequence). The CDR3 is 16 residues long.

By sample fraction, this clonotype is medium-sized. V usage is TRBV6-1 and J usage is TRBJ2-1; unclear D gene. Germline CDR1 reads MNHNS; CDR2 reads SASEGT. V lost 7 bases and J lost 0, with 13 bases in between. This CDR3 region has 15 residues. DNA of the CDR3: TGTGCCAGCACTTCCCTCGCAGGCTCCTACAATGAGCAGTTCTTC. Protein: CASTSLAGSYNEQFF.

This clonotype was counted many times. The chain uses TRBV7-9 and TRBJ2-5; perhaps TRBD1 as D (5 bases). The DNA end favors TRBJ2-7, so the J call may be wrong. The V gene's germline CDR1 is SEHNR and CDR2 FQNEAQ (reference sequence). This CDR3 region has 15 residues. The CDR3: CASSPLNLGVHEQYF. In DNA form, the CDR3 reads TGTGCCAGCAGCCCGTTAAACCTAGGGGTCCACGAGCAGTACTTC.

The V gene is TRBV6-1, the J gene TRBJ2-3; tentatively, D is TRBD2 (5 bases). The better agreement between TRBJ2-1 and the DNA end casts doubt on the J call. CDR3 size: 15 residues. Germline V CDR1 and CDR2: MNHNS, SASEGT. The CDR3 region has the DNA TGTGCCAGCCCGGCCTTGGCAGGTCGGGGCAATGAGCAGTTCTTC. This sequence encodes CASPALAGRGNEQFF.

This clonotype counts as medium-sized. The genes are TRBV7-2 and TRBJ2-7; D is unresolved. Trimming pared 2 bases from V and 6 bases from J, leaving 8 bases between. CDR3 size: 12 residues. Germline V CDR1 and CDR2: SGHTA, FQGNSA. Written as DNA, the CDR3 is TGTGCCAGCAGCTTACGAATCGGCGAGCAGTACTTC. Residues: CASSLRIGEQYF.

This clonotype was counted many times. The chain carries TRBV6-1 and TRBJ2-1, with TRBD2 matching 9 bases. The J call may be incorrect, as the DNA end agrees better with TRBJ2-7. Germline V CDR1 and CDR2: MNHNS, SASEGT. The CDR3 sequence is 16 residues long. The CDR3 region has the DNA TGTGCCAGCAGTTGGGGAAGCGGGAGGTATTACAATGAGCAGTACTTC. It specifies CASSWGSGRYYNEQYF.

Note on this clonotype: Just one base apart from a much larger clone, this may be a read error. This chain links TRBV18 with TRBJ1-2, with TRBD1 as a possible D gene (5 bases). Between the trimmed V and J ends, which lost 3 bases and 5 bases, there was a span of 13 bases. Germline V CDR1 and CDR2: KGHSH, LQKENI. The CDR3 runs to 14 residues. For the CDR3, the DNA is TGTGCCAGCTCACCCGACAGTGTTTCATATGGCTACACCTTC. Residues: CASSPDSVSYGYTF.

With respect to this clonotype: The conserved phenylalanine or tryptophan normally closing the CDR3 is absent here, so this likely arose from a read error. The DNA is left out, because the CDR3 cannot be placed on it with certainty; the CDR3 is given as TCRdb lists it. The chain couples TRBV5-1 to TRBJ2-3. The germline V gene encodes CDR1 SGHRS and CDR2 YFSETQ. The CDR3 extends over 16 residues, inclusive of both ends. The CDR3 region is CASPTDLVTYEQYFGN.